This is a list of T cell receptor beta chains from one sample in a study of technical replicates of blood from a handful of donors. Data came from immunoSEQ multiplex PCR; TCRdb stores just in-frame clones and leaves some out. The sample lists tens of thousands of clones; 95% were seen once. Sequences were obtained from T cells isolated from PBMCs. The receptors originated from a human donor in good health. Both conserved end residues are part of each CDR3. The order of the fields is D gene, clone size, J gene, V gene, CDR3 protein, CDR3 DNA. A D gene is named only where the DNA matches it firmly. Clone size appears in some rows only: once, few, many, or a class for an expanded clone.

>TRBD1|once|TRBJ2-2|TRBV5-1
CASSLEEGGGAGELFF
TGCGCCAGCAGCTTGGAGGAAGGGGGCGGTGCCGGGGAGCTGTTTTTT
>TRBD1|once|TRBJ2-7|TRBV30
CAWSVGTETVYEQYF
TGTGCCTGGAGCGTCGGGACAGAGACCGTTTACGAGCAGTACTTC
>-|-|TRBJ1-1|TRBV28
CASSLSREWNTEAFF
TGTGCCAGCAGTTTATCCCGGGAGTGGAACACTGAAGCTTTCTTT
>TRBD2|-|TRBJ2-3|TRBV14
CASSVREWVDTQYF
TGTGCCAGCAGCGTGCGGGAGTGGGTAGATACGCAGTATTTT
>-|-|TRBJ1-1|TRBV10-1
CASSTGVVDTEAFF
TGCGCCAGCAGTACCGGGGTGGTCGACACTGAAGCTTTCTTT
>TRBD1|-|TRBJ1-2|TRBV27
CASSLSSGQGGGYTF
TGTGCCAGCAGTTTAAGTTCGGGACAGGGGGGCGGCTACACCTTC
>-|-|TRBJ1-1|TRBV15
CATSNRTDVITFF
TGTGCCACCAGCAACCGGACAGATGTGATTACTTTCTTT
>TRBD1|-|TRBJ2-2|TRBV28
CASSLFPDRGRDTGELFF
TGTGCCAGCAGTTTATTTCCCGACAGGGGGCGAGACACCGGGGAGCTGTTTTTT
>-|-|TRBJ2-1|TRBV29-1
CSIDWSSYNEQFF
TGCAGCATTGACTGGAGCTCCTACAATGAGCAGTTCTTC
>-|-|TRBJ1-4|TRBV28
CASSITQGWAEKLFF
TGTGCCAGCAGTATTACCCAGGGGTGGGCTGAAAAACTGTTTTTT
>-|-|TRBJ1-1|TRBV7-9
CASSFGTKEAFF
TGTGCCAGCAGCTTCGGGACAAAAGAAGCTTTCTTT
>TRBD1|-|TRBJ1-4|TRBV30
CAWLRTGVHEKLFF
TGTGCCTGGCTCAGGACAGGAGTGCATGAAAAACTGTTTTTT